The T cell receptor beta chain under discussion was sequenced for a study of cytomegalovirus exposure and HLA in healthy donors. Trimming left V 3 bases short and J 3 bases short, with 12 bases between. This CDR3 is built from 15 residues. In germline, CDR1 is SGHNT, CDR2 YENEEA. Study outcomes and limitations: Among TCR beta chains, those listed as cytomegalovirus-associated numbered under 200.

Assay used: immunoSEQ multiplex PCR; TCRdb lists only in-frame clones, some missing. Of over 150,000 clones listed, under 90% were seen once; the top ten hold 3.5% to 4.5%. A remark on this clone: Its antigen is unidentified.

The chain couples TRBV11-3 to TRBJ2-1; TRBD1 might be the D (6 bases). The receptor's source is a man between 18 and 29 years old in good health and CMV-seropositive. The specimen was PBMCs. The CDR3 spells CASSFTGRGYNEQFF. In nucleotides, the CDR3 is TGTGCCAGCAGCTTTACAGGGCGAGGCTACAATGAGCAGTTCTTC.